A selection of T cell receptor beta chains follows, all from one sample in a study of regulatory and conventional T cells in RAG deficiency. Clones were read by immunoSEQ multiplex PCR, and TCRdb kept only the in-frame ones, dropping some. The sample has around 30,000 clones; approximately 90% are singletons. The sample also formed part of further work on regulatory T cells.

Source material: CD8+ T cells sorted from blood. The source is a human donor in good health. Each CDR3 is given with its conserved first and last residue. Fields, in order: CDR3 length, D gene, V gene, J gene, clone size, CDR3 DNA, CDR3 protein. The D gene is left open where the match is weak. The listing skips clone size in some rows; elsewhere it reads once, few, many or a size class.

14	NA	TRBV11-3	TRBJ2-3	NA	TGTGCCAGCAGCTTAGACGGGAACACAGATACGCAGTATTTT	CASSLDGNTDTQYF
12	TRBD1	TRBV27	TRBJ1-6	NA	TGTGCCAGCAGGGAGGGGGCGTCACCCCTCCACTTT	CASREGASPLHF
14	TRBD1	TRBV2	TRBJ2-1	NA	TGTGCCAGCAGGGGGGGACAGGGAAACAATGAGCAGTTCTTC	CASRGGQGNNEQFF
16	NA	TRBV5-6	TRBJ2-1	NA	TGTGCCAGCAGCTTGGTTACGGGGGCCGGTTCCAATGAGCAGTTCTTC	CASSLVTGAGSNEQFF
12	NA	TRBV5-8	TRBJ2-1	NA	TGTGCCAGCAGCTTGTTGGCGGGAGAGCAGTTCTTC	CASSLLAGEQFF
18	TRBD1	TRBV25-1	TRBJ2-2	NA	TGTGCCAGCAGGGACAACGAACAGGGGGCGCTTAGCACCGGGGAGCTGTTTTTT	CASRDNEQGALSTGELFF
15	NA	TRBV5-1	TRBJ1-1	NA	TGCGCCAGCAGCTTGGGTGGGTTCGGGGACACTGAAGCTTTCTTT	CASSLGGFGDTEAFF
12	NA	TRBV1	TRBJ2-7	NA	TGCACCAGCAGCCAAGGGCAGCGGGAGTTGTACTTC	CTSSQGQRELYF
15	NA	TRBV2	TRBJ2-5	once	TGTGCCAGCCAAACAAAATGGGGCCCTCAAGAGACCCAGTACTTC	CASQTKWGPQETQYF
15	TRBD2	TRBV18	TRBJ2-1	NA	TGTGCCAGCTCACCACGGCTAGCGGACTACAATGAGCAGTTCTTC	CASSPRLADYNEQFF
14	TRBD2	TRBV10-1	TRBJ2-3	NA	TGCGCCAGCAGTCCAGGACTAGTGGCCGATACGCAGTATTTT	CASSPGLVADTQYF
16	TRBD1	TRBV28	TRBJ1-1	NA	TGTGCCAGCAGTCTCCTGATGACAGGGCCAAACACTGAAGCTTTCTTT	CASSLLMTGPNTEAFF
15	TRBD1	TRBV27	TRBJ2-7	NA	TGTGCCAGCAGTCGAGGGACAGGTGCCTACTACGAGCAGTACTTC	CASSRGTGAYYEQYF
13	TRBD1	TRBV28	TRBJ1-5	NA	TGTGCCAGCAGCACAGGGGGGAATCAGCCCCAGCATTTT	CASSTGGNQPQHF
13	NA	TRBV6-5	TRBJ1-6	NA	TGTGCCAGCCAGGGTTTTCTGAATTCACCCCTCCACTTT	CASQGFLNSPLHF
15	TRBD1	TRBV7-2	TRBJ2-7	NA	TGTGCCAGCAGCTTAGTACCGACAGGGGACTACGAGCAGTACTTC	CASSLVPTGDYEQYF
17	NA	TRBV30	TRBJ2-2	NA	TGTGCCTGGAGTGTCCCACCGACTAGTCAGGGACCCGGGGAGCTGTTTTTT	CAWSVPPTSQGPGELFF
15	NA	TRBV15	TRBJ2-3	NA	TGTGCCACCAGCAGAGCAGGGGCTCACACAGATACGCAGTATTTT	CATSRAGAHTDTQYF
14	NA	TRBV7-8	TRBJ1-2	NA	TGTGCCAGCAGCTTACAGGGCCCCTCCGGTGGCTACACCTTC	CASSLQGPSGGYTF
14	TRBD1	TRBV7-6	TRBJ1-2	NA	TGTGCCAGCAGCCACAGGGGGGGTAACTATGGCTACACCTTC	CASSHRGGNYGYTF
16	TRBD1	TRBV10-3	TRBJ2-7	NA	TGTGCCATCAGTGATCCCGGACAGGGCAGCTCCTACGAGCAGTACTTC	CAISDPGQGSSYEQYF
14	TRBD1	TRBV4-3	TRBJ1-5	few	TGCGCCAGCAGCCTACAGGGGGCGGATCAGCCCCAGCATTTT	CASSLQGADQPQHF
17	TRBD1	TRBV28	TRBJ1-5	NA	TGTGCCAGCAGTTTATCGGGACAGGGGTTTAGCAATCAGCCCCAGCATTTT	CASSLSGQGFSNQPQHF
16	NA	TRBV28	TRBJ2-2	NA	TGTGCCAGCAGTTTTAATTTTGGAGGGCGGGCCGGGGAGCTGTTTTTT	CASSFNFGGRAGELFF
15	TRBD1	TRBV7-9	TRBJ1-3	NA	TGTGCCAGCAGCCCGACGACAGGGGCTGGAAACACCATATATTTT	CASSPTTGAGNTIYF
14	NA	TRBV11-1	TRBJ1-1	NA	TGTGCCAGCAGTTTATTCCACCAAGGCACTGAAGCTTTCTTT	CASSLFHQGTEAFF
15	NA	TRBV6-1	TRBJ2-3	NA	TGTGCCAGCAGTGGCCCCGCTGGGCGAACAGATACGCAGTATTTT	CASSGPAGRTDTQYF
14	NA	TRBV28	TRBJ1-5	NA	TGTGCCAGCAGTACGGACACCATCCATCAGCCCCAGCATTTT	CASSTDTIHQPQHF
15	NA	TRBV7-6	TRBJ1-1	NA	TGTGCCAGCAAAGGGAGGGCAGGCTTGAACACTGAAGCTTTCTTT	CASKGRAGLNTEAFF
17	NA	TRBV14	TRBJ2-1	NA	TGTGCCAGCAGCCAAGGTCTTCCCCAGAGCTCCTACAATGAGCAGTTCTTC	CASSQGLPQSSYNEQFF
19	TRBD2	TRBV28	TRBJ2-1	NA	TGTGCCAGCAGCTTTACAGGACTAGCGGGAGGGCAGTCCTACAATGAGCAGTTCTTC	CASSFTGLAGGQSYNEQFF
15	NA	TRBV7-3	TRBJ2-3	NA	TGTGCCAGCAGCCCGAGCAGGGGAATCACAGATACGCAGTATTTT	CASSPSRGITDTQYF
17	TRBD2	TRBV7-8	TRBJ2-1	NA	TGTGCCAGCAGCCCGACTAGGCGTGCTAGCGGGGGGTCTGAGCAGTTCTTC	CASSPTRRASGGSEQFF
20	TRBD2	TRBV10-2	TRBJ2-1	NA	TGCGCCAGCAGTGAGTCGTCCGCAGGAGGGGGACTAGCGGGAGGGGATGAGCAGTTCTTC	CASSESSAGGGLAGGDEQFF
12	NA	TRBV27	TRBJ1-1	NA	TGTGCCAGCGGGAGACCGCACACTGAAGCTTTCTTT	CASGRPHTEAFF
13	NA	TRBV10-1	TRBJ2-7	NA	TGCGCCAGCAGGGGAACAGACTCCCCCGAGCAGTACTTC	CASRGTDSPEQYF
12	NA	TRBV10-2	TRBJ2-7	NA	TGCGCCAGCAGGGGGGTTAACTACGAGCAGTACTTC	CASRGVNYEQYF
13	NA	TRBV2	TRBJ2-1	NA	TGTGCCAGCAGTGAAGAGAGGGGCAATGAGCAGTTCTTC	CASSEERGNEQFF
17	TRBD2	TRBV13	TRBJ2-2	NA	TGTGCCAGCAGCTTAGTTTCCCCCGGGACTAGAGGCGGGGAGCTGTTTTTT	CASSLVSPGTRGGELFF
12	NA	TRBV9	TRBJ1-2	NA	TGTGCCAGCAGCGCAGCCAGGACGGACTACACCTTC	CASSAARTDYTF
18	TRBD2	TRBV7-6	TRBJ2-3	few	TGTGCCAGCAGCAAAGCCGGACTAGCGGGACCCAGCACAGATACGCAGTATTTT	CASSKAGLAGPSTDTQYF
14	NA	TRBV27	TRBJ1-4	NA	TGTGCCAGCAGTCCGGGTTGGACGGGTGAAAAACTGTTTTTT	CASSPGWTGEKLFF